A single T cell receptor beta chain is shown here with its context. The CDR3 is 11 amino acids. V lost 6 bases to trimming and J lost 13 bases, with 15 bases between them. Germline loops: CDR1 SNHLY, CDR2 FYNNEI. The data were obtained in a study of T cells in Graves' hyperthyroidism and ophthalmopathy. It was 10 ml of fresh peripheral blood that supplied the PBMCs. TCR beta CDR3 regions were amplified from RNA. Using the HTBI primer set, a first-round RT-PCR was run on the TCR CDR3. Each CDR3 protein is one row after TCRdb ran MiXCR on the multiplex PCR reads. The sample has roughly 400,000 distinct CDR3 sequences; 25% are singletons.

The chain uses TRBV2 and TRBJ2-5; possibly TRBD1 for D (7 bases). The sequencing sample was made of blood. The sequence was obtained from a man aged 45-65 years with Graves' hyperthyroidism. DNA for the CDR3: TGTGCCAGCAGCGCAGGGGGGCAGGTGTACTTC. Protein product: CASSAGGQVYF.